This TCR beta chain was identified during a study of blood T cell repertoires in COVID-19 (dated by TCRdb to 2020 to 2022). At the level of the whole study: Samples covering the acute and convalescent phases of COVID-19 were provided by collaborators in the United States, Italy and Spain. The material from the prospective study consisted of cDNA or gDNA derived from T cells, B-cell-depleted T cells, or PBMCs. Where available, HLA class I and class II types were taken from metadata supplied by the sample provider and were not determined by assay-based typing. Deeply sampled blood TCRbeta repertoires from subjects exposed to, actively infected with, or recovered from COVID-19 were included in the dataset. The repertoires were made available in a free public database intended to serve as a resource for research on the immune response to SARS-CoV-2. A de-identified subject ID, COVID-19 status, age in years and sex were almost always included in the sample metadata. The samples were drawn from two sources: the first 160 participants of the ongoing ImmuneRACE study, and fewer than 1,500 subjects contributed by 6 global collaborators. On the study overall, not on this receptor specifically: How much clinical and demographic metadata was included differed by source and by participant, and the metadata was provided uncurated.

In Seattle, one collaborating source enrolled patients while the infection was active and tracked those patients longitudinally over the course of disease. Collaborating institutions collected whole blood in K2EDTA tubes following their own protocols. For TCRbeta analysis, collaborator samples were shipped as frozen whole blood, as isolated PBMCs, or as DNA extracted from either sample type. TCRbeta CDR3 regions were amplified from genomic DNA using the immunoSEQ Assay, a bias-controlled multiplex PCR. Turning to the authors' computational methods: Within the assay, amplification of reference gene primers was used to estimate how many nucleated cells each sample contained. Sequence reads were collapsed and filtered to measure the absolute abundance of every unique TCRbeta CDR3 rearrangement. For each sample, productive Simpson clonality was calculated by taking the square root of Simpson's diversity index across productive rearrangements. TCRdb obtained this table from immuneACCESS and retained in-frame rearrangements with V and J assigned. These tables miss some clones; where compared with another copy, unresolved V genes account for less than half of the shortfall, and the remainder is unexplained. For V, J and clone size, that table is used; D and trimming come from the DNA. For this sample the table gives some 200,000 clones, of which 84% were detected only once. The ten largest clonotypes hold more than 9% of the sample.

As regards this clone: Its antigen remains undetermined. Base quality data are lacking; no much larger clone is found one base away.

CDR3 length: 15 amino acids, cysteine to phenylalanine. The read is trimmed to its CDR3 DNA, 45 bases read in frame from base 1. Via the germline V gene (reference sequence), CDR1 is LGHDT and CDR2 YNNKEL. V was cut back by 0 bases and J by 8 bases, leaving a gap of 16 bases between them. The sequence is built from TRBV3-1 (or the pseudogene TRBV3-2) and TRBJ1-1; D gene: possibly TRBD1, on 5 matching bases. The sample consisted of peripheral blood. The TCR was taken from a woman aged 80 or over with COVID-19, enrolled during active disease. The nucleotide sequence reads TGTGCCAGCAGCCAAGACAGGGCAGCGGGGCCGGAAGCTTTCTTT. Translated, this gives CASSQDRAAGPEAFF.